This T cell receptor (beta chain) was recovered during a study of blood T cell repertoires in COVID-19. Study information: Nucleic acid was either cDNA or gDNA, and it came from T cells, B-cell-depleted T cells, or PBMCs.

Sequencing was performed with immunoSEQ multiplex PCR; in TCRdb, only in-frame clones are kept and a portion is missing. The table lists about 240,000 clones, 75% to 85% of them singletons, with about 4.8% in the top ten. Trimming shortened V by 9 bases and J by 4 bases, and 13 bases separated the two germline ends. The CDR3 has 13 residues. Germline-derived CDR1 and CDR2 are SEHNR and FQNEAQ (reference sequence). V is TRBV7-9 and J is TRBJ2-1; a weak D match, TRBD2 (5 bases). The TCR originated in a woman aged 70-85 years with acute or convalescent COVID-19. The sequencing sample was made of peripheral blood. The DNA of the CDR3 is TGTGCCAGTGACTACTCGGGTTACAATGAGCAGTTCTTC. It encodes CASDYSGYNEQFF.